This TCR beta chain derives from a study of blood T cell repertoires in COVID-19. Across the study: Acute and convalescent COVID-19 specimens originated in the United States, Italy and Spain.

V shed 5 bases and J shed 9 bases, with 17 bases lying between them. Germline CDR1 reads MNHEY; CDR2 reads SMNVEV (reference sequence). This CDR3 is 14 amino acids long. Authors' data handling: Researchers report that nucleated cell counts were estimated from reference gene primer amplification. Libraries were prepared by immunoSEQ multiplex PCR; TCRdb keeps only in-frame clonotypes and omits some of them. Clone size and V and J calls were adopted from that table, with D and trimming inferred from the DNA. Altogether 100,000 or so clones are present, about 90% being singletons, with the ten largest covering 9.5% to 13%.

This chain uses TRBV27 with TRBJ1-5; unclear D gene. This sequence originates from a woman under 40 with acute or convalescent COVID-19. The sequenced sample was peripheral blood. The CDR3 region has the DNA TGTGCCAGCAGTGCCTCCGGACTGACCGGGCCCCAGCATTTT. It encodes CASSASGLTGPQHF.